This passage covers 7 T cell receptor beta chains from one sample sequenced in a study of CD8 T cells in Susac syndrome. An input of roughly 0.5 to 1 ug of RNA was subjected to reverse transcription using random hexamers. Each CDR3 protein is one row after TCRdb ran MiXCR on the immunoSEQ multiplex PCR reads. Here the sample spans some 160,000 distinct CDR3 sequences, about 91% being singletons. The sample consisted of CD4+ T cells from PBMCs. Receptor source: a human donor in good health.

The chain joins TRBV6-1 to TRBJ2-2; D remains ambiguous. CDR3 length equals 12 residues. Germline lookup yields CDR1 MNHNS and CDR2 SASEGT. The ends were cut back, 6 bases at V and 4 bases at J, with 6 bases in the middle. CDR3 sequence (DNA): TGTGCCAGCAGGATCGCCACCGGGGAGCTGTTTTTT. Translated, it gives CASRIATGELFF.

This clonotype was counted a few times. The chain uses TRBV3-1 and TRBJ2-3; the D is unclear. The germline V and J ends were trimmed by 1 base and 1 base, with 6 bases remaining between them. The CDR3 totals 14 residues. Germline V gives CDR1 LGHDT, CDR2 YNNKEL (reference sequence). DNA of the CDR3: TGTGCCAGCAGCCAAGGTGCCGGCACAGATACGCAGTATTTT. It codes for CASSQGAGTDTQYF.

CDR3 loop: CASSSEAGREQFF. CDR3 nucleotides: TGTGCCAGCAGCTCCGAAGCAGGGCGTGAGCAGTTCTTC. This rearrangement joins TRBV5-4 to TRBJ2-1; D may be TRBD1 (5 bases). The germline V gene encodes CDR1 SGHNT and CDR2 YYREEE (reference sequence). The CDR3 spans 13 residues. The ends were cut back, 3 bases at V and 9 bases at J, with 13 bases in the middle.

The CDR3 spells CASRPYSNQPQHF. The CDR3 bases are TGTGCCAGTCGACCATATAGCAATCAGCCCCAGCATTTT. This chain joins TRBV19 and TRBJ1-5; no clear D. Trimming left V 8 bases short and J 0 bases short, with 8 bases between. Per the germline V gene, CDR1 is LNHDA and CDR2 is SQIVND (reference sequence). The CDR3 contains 13 residues.

The chain uses TRBV18 and TRBJ2-2; TRBD2 might be the D (6 bases). Germline CDR1 is KGHSH and CDR2 is LQKENI. This CDR3 spans 15 amino acids. V was pared by 2 bases and J by 0 bases, with 7 bases between. DNA for the CDR3: TGTGCCAGCTCACCATGGAGGGCGAACACCGGGGAGCTGTTTTTT. It yields the protein CASSPWRANTGELFF.

V gene TRBV6-5 combines with J gene TRBJ2-7; perhaps TRBD2 as D (6 bases). The CDR3 runs to 14 residues. Germline CDR1 and CDR2: MNHEY and SVGAGI. Trimming took off 6 bases at V and 2 bases at J, with 14 bases between the two ends. The CDR3 region is CASSLGLDAYEQYF. CDR3 DNA sequence: TGTGCCAGCAGCCTGGGACTCGACGCCTACGAGCAGTACTTC.

V gene TRBV11-2 combines with J gene TRBJ2-2; D is possibly TRBD2 (5 bases). The V and J ends lost 2 bases and 5 bases respectively, with 9 bases between them. The CDR3 is 14 amino acids. Per germline, CDR1 SGHAT and CDR2 FQNNGV. This CDR3 reads CASSLRGYTGELFF. CDR3 in DNA: TGTGCCAGCAGCTTACGAGGGTATACCGGGGAGCTGTTTTTT.